This T cell receptor (beta chain) was sequenced during a study of cytomegalovirus exposure and HLA in healthy donors. Overall study: HLA-typed donors were the source of approximately 80 million unique TCRs held in an early data release. Study conclusions and caveats: In a later analysis, a missense DCLRE1C variant was linked to TCR beta V- and J-gene trimming.

This clone was seen only a few times. Its antigen is unknown. V shed 3 bases, J shed 3 bases, and the junction held 4 bases outside the gene matches. The CDR3 has 14 amino acids. Germline V gene data show CDR1 as MDHEN and CDR2 as SYDVKM. A multiplex PCR was run with 60 Vbeta primers and 13 Jbeta primers. In the study's own analysis: In a later analysis, around 87 million unique TCR beta chains included roughly 11 million shared by two or more donors. Sequencing was performed with immunoSEQ multiplex PCR; in TCRdb, only in-frame clones are kept and a portion is missing. Clonal size and the V and J genes are those of that table, whereas D and trimming came from the DNA. The data contain 45,000 to 75,000 clones, around 70% of them seen just once; the ten biggest clones take up around 19%.

The receptor comes from a woman aged 60 to 75 in good health and CMV-seropositive. The V and J genes are TRBV28 and TRBJ1-1; 7 nucleotides agree with TRBD1. The specimen sequenced was PBMCs. CDR3: CASSFPGTDTEAFF. CDR3 nucleotides: TGTGCCAGCAGTTTCCCCGGGACAGACACTGAAGCTTTCTTT.